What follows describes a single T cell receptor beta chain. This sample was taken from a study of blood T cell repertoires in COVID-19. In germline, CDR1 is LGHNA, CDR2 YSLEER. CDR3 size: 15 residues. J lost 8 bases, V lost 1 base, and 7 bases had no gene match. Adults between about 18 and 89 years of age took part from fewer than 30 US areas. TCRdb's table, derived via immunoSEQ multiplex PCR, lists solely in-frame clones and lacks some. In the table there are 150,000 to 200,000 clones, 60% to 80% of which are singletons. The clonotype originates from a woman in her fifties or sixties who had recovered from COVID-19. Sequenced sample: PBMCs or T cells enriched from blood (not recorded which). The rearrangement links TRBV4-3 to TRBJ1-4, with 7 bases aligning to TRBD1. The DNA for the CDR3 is TGCGCCAGCAGCCAAGTACAGGGGCGGAGGGAAAAACTGTTTTTT. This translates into CASSQVQGRREKLFF.